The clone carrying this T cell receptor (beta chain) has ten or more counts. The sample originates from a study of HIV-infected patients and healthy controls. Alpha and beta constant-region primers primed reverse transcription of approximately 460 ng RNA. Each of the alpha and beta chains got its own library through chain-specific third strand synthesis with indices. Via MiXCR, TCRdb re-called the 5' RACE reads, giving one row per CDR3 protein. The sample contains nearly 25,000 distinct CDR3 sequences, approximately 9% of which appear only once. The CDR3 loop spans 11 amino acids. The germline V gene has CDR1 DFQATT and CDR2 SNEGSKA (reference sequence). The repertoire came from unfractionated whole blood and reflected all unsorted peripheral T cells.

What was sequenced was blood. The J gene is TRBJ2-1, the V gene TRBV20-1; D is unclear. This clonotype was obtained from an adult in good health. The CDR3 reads CRIVADNEQFF. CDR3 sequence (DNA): TGCAGGATCGTGGCGGACAATGAGCAGTTCTTC.